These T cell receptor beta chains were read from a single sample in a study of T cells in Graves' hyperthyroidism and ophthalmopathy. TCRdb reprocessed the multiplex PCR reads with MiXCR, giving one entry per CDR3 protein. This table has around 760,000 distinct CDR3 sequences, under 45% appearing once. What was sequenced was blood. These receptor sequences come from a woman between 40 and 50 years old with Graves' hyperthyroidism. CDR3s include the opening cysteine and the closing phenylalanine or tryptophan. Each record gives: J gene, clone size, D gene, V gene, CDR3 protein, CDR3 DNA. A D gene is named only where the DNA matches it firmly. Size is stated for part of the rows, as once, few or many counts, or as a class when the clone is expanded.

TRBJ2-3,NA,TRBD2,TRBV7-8,CASSPTGSGGPTDTQYF,TGTGCCAGCAGCCCAACCGGGTCGGGGGGGCCCACAGATACGCAGTATTTT
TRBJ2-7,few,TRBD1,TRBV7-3,CASRNTGGAYEQYF,TGTGCCAGCAGGAACACAGGGGGCGCCTACGAGCAGTACTTC
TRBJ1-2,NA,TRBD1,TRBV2,CASLGGTGGYGYTF,TGTGCCAGCCTTGGGGGGACAGGGGGCTATGGCTACACCTTC
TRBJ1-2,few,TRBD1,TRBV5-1,CASSGDRGLYYGYTF,TGCGCCAGCAGCGGGGACAGGGGATTATACTATGGCTACACCTTC
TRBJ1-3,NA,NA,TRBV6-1,CASRWTPRDGNTIYF,TGTGCCAGCAGGTGGACCCCCAGGGATGGAAACACCATATATTTT
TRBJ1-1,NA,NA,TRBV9,CASSPGQEGTEAFF,TGTGCCAGCTCACCAGGCCAGGAGGGCACTGAAGCTTTCTTT
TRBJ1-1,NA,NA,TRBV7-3,CARAPGARWEAFF,TGTGCTAGAGCTCCAGGGGCGAGATGGGAAGCTTTCTTT
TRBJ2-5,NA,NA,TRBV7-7,CASSAGTHQETQYF,TGTGCTAGCAGCGCCGGGACTCACCAAGAGACCCAGTACTTC
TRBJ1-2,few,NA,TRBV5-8,CASSFPEVDYGYTF,TGTGCCAGCAGCTTCCCGGAGGTTGACTATGGCTACACCTTC
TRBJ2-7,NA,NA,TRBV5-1,CASSYGSNYEQYF,TGCGCCAGCAGCTATGGCAGCAATTACGAGCAGTACTTC
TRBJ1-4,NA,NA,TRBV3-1,CASSQGSLLRHEKLFF,TGTGCCAGCAGCCAAGGAAGTTTACTTCGGCATGAAAAACTGTTTTTT
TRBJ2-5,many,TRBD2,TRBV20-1,CSAPRLAERQETQYF,TGCAGTGCCCCGAGGCTAGCGGAGAGACAAGAGACCCAGTACTTC
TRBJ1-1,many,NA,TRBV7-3,CASSHGVNTEAFF,TGTGCCAGCAGCCATGGGGTGAACACTGAAGCTTTCTTT
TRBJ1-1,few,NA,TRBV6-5,CASSARGQNTEAFF,TGTGCCAGCAGCGCAAGAGGACAGAACACTGAAGCTTTCTTT
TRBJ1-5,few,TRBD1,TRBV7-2,CASSLVPPTGGVNQPQHF,TGTGCCAGCAGCTTAGTCCCCCCTACAGGGGGCGTCAATCAGCCCCAGCATTTT
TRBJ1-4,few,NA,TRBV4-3,CASSQGFQVNEKLFF,TGCGCCAGCAGCCAAGGGTTCCAGGTTAATGAAAAACTGTTTTTT
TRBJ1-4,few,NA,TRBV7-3,CASSLTGGVDKLFF,TGTGCCAGCAGCTTAACAGGCGGGGTGGATAAACTGTTTTTT
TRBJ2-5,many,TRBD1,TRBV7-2,CASSRQGQETQYF,TGTGCCAGCAGTCGACAGGGGCAAGAGACCCAGTACTTC
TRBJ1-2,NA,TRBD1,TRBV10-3,CAISGDSINYGYTF,TGTGCCATCAGCGGGGACAGCATTAACTATGGCTACACCTTC
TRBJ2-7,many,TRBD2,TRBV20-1,CSATRAGTPYEQYF,TGCAGTGCTACCCGAGCGGGGACCCCATACGAGCAGTACTTC
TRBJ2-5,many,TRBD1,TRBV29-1,CSVTGTGQETQYF,TGCAGCGTGACCGGGACAGGCCAAGAGACCCAGTACTTC
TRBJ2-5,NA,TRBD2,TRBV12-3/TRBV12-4,CASSGTSGAQETQYF,TGTGCCAGCAGTGGGACTAGCGGGGCGCAAGAGACCCAGTACTTC
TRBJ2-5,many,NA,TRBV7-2,CASTQSGGRETQYF,TGTGCCAGCACCCAATCCGGGGGTCGAGAGACCCAGTACTTC
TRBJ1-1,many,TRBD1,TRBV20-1,CSASGTGNTEAFF,TGCAGTGCCTCTGGGACAGGGAACACTGAAGCTTTCTTT
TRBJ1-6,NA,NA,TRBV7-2,CASSVWVLNSPLHF,TGTGCCAGCAGCGTCTGGGTCCTGAATTCACCCCTCCACTTT
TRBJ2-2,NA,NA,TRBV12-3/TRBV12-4,CASSPQGNGAGELFF,TGTGCCAGCAGCCCACAGGGTAATGGGGCCGGGGAGCTGTTTTTT
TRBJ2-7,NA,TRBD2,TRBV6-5,CASSYGRLAGGRAVSYEQYF,TGTGCCAGCAGTTACGGTAGACTAGCGGGGGGGCGAGCTGTCTCCTACGAGCAGTACTTC
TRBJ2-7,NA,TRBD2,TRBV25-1,CASNSRTSGGYEQYF,TGTGCCAGCAATTCCCGGACTAGCGGCGGCTACGAGCAGTACTTC
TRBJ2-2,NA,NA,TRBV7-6,CASSLGGGTGEPFF,TGTGCTAGCAGCTTAGGAGGGGGCACCGGGGAGCCGTTTTTT
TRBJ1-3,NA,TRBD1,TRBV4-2,CASSQQQGGTIYF,TGTGCCAGCAGCCAGCAACAGGGGGGCACCATATATTTT
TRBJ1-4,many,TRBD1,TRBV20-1,CSASPGGQGDEKLFF,TGCAGTGCTAGTCCCGGGGGGCAGGGGGACGAAAAACTGTTTTTT
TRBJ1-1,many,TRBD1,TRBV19,CASHLTGPATGNTEAFF,TGTGCCAGCCACCTGACAGGGCCCGCGACGGGGAACACTGAAGCTTTCTTT
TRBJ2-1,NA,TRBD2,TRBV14,CASSRAGGPYNEQFF,TGTGCCAGCAGCAGAGCGGGAGGCCCTTACAATGAGCAGTTCTTC
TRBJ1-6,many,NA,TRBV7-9,CASSLVGAPLHF,TGTGCCAGCAGCTTAGTAGGTGCTCCCCTCCACTTT
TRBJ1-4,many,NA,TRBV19,CASSEQGEKLFF,TGTGCCAGTAGTGAACAGGGTGAAAAACTGTTTTTT
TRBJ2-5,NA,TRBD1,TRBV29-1,CSVFPQGALFF,TGCAGCGTTTTCCCGCAGGGGGCGTTGTTCTTC
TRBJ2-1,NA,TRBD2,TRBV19,CASTSSGSSYNEQFF,TGTGCCAGTACCTCTAGCGGTAGCTCCTACAATGAGCAGTTCTTC
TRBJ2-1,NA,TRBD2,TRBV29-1,CSVPTSQAEQFF,TGCAGCGTTCCGACTAGCCAAGCTGAGCAGTTCTTC
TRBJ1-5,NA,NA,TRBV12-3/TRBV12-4,CASSDQGQRNQPQHF,TGTGCCAGCAGCGACCAGGGGCAAAGGAATCAGCCCCAGCATTTT
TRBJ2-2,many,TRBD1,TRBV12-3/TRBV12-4,CASTLSDRGTGELFF,TGTGCCAGCACCCTATCGGACAGGGGAACCGGGGAGCTGTTTTTT
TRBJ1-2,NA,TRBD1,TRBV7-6,CASSLDRARYYGYTF,TGTGCCAGCAGCCTAGACAGGGCGCGATACTATGGCTACACCTTC
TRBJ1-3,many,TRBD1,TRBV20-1,CSARDYGQGVNTIYF,TGCAGTGCTAGAGATTACGGACAGGGGGTAAACACCATATATTTT
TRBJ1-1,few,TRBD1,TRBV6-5,CASSYPGQTEAFF,TGTGCCAGCAGTTACCCGGGACAGACCGAAGCTTTCTTT
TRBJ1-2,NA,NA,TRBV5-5,CASSFGELGGSYGYTF,TGTGCCAGCAGCTTTGGCGAACTCGGGGGATCCTATGGCTACACCTTC
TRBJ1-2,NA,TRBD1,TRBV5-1,CASSLFAGQEMSYTF,TGCGCCAGCAGCTTATTCGCCGGACAGGAGATGAGCTACACCTTC
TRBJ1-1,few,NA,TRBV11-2,CASSYSRVLRTEAFF,TGTGCCAGCAGTTACTCACGGGTTCTTAGGACTGAAGCTTTCTTT
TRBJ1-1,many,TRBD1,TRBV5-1,CASSMIQGVEAFF,TGCGCCAGCAGCATGATTCAGGGGGTTGAAGCTTTCTTT
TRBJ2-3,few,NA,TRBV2,CASIPLTDTQYF,TGTGCCAGCATTCCCCTCACAGATACGCAGTATTTT
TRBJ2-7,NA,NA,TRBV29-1,CSVEQDRPYEQYF,TGCAGCGTTGAACAAGACAGGCCGTACGAGCAGTACTTC
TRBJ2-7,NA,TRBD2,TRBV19,CASRGGLAYEQYF,TGTGCCAGTAGGGGGGGACTAGCCTACGAGCAGTACTTC
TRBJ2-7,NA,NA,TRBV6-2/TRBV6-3,CAGSYSGSRSSYEQYF,TGTGCCGGCAGTTACTCCGGGAGCCGGAGCTCCTACGAGCAGTACTTC
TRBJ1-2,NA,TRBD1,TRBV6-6,CASSSTGDGGYTF,TGTGCCAGCAGTTCCACAGGGGATGGAGGCTACACCTTC
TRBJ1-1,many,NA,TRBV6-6,CASSYSGVGGTEAFF,TGTGCCAGCAGTTACTCGGGGGTTGGAGGCACTGAAGCTTTCTTT
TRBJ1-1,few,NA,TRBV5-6,CASSFGAVYTEAFF,TGTGCCAGCAGCTTCGGGGCCGTTTACACTGAAGCTTTCTTT
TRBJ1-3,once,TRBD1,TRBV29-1,CSAGTGFGNTIYF,TGCAGCGCGGGGACAGGGTTCGGAAACACCATATATTTT